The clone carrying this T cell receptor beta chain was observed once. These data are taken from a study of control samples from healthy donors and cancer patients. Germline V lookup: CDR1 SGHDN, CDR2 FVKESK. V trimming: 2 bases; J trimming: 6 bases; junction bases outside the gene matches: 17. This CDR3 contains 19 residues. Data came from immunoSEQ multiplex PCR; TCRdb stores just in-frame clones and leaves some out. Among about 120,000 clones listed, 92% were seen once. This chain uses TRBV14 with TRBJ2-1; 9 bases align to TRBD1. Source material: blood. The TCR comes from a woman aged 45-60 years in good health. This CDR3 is CASSQSFRLQGQGINEQFF. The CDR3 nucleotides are TGTGCCAGCAGCCAATCGTTTAGGTTACAGGGACAGGGCATCAATGAGCAGTTCTTC.